These 13 T cell receptor beta chains originate from one sample sequenced in a study of CD8 T cells in Susac syndrome. RNA was extracted with the RNeasy kit, and a quantity of roughly 0.5 to 1 ug was reverse transcribed using random hexamers. TCRdb re-derived calls from the immunoSEQ multiplex PCR reads in MiXCR, one entry per CDR3 protein. The sample yields fewer than 200,000 distinct CDR3 sequences, 91% seen once. The sample consisted of CD4+ T cells from PBMCs. The receptors stem from a human donor with Susac syndrome.

This chain links TRBV7-9 with TRBJ1-2; D is unclear. The V end lost 1 base, the J end lost 4 bases, and 13 bases lay between the germline ends. This CDR3 comprises 15 residues. Germline V CDR1 and CDR2: SEHNR, FQNEAQ (reference sequence). The CDR3 loop reads CASSLVPGSLYGYTF. CDR3 DNA: TGTGCCAGCAGCTTAGTTCCGGGCTCCCTCTATGGCTACACCTTC.

The rearrangement links TRBV5-4 to TRBJ2-3; D gene unclear. The CDR3 sequence is 13 residues long. The germline CDR1 and CDR2 sequences are SGHNT and YYREEE (reference sequence). The germline V and J ends were trimmed by 0 bases and 9 bases, with 11 bases remaining between them. Here the CDR3 DNA reads TGTGCCAGCAGCTTGGGGACCCGCGCGACGCAGTATTTT. Its translation is CASSLGTRATQYF.

The V call is TRBV20-1, the J call TRBJ2-2; D is undetermined. The V gene lost 6 bases and the J gene lost 5 bases, with 16 bases spanning the gap. The CDR3 runs to 14 residues. CDR1 is DFQATT, CDR2 SNEGSKA, per germline (reference sequence). The CDR3 DNA reads as TGCAGTGCATCCCCTTCTCCTCGGACCGGGGAGCTGTTTTTT. Its protein product is CSASPSPRTGELFF.

This chain links TRBV18 with TRBJ1-2; D unclear. Trimming shortened V by 6 bases and J by 3 bases, and 17 bases separated the two germline ends. Germline CDR1 is KGHSH and CDR2 is LQKENI. There are 15 residues in the CDR3. The CDR3, as DNA: TGTGCCAGCTCCCGGGCTCCCCCACAAGACTATGGCTACACCTTC. It specifies CASSRAPPQDYGYTF.

This clonotype occurred once. V and J are TRBV2 and TRBJ2-7; TRBD1 matches at 8 bases. Germline V CDR1 and CDR2: SNHLY, FYNNEI. The trim removed 6 bases at V and 2 bases at J, leaving 6 bases unmatched. The CDR3 is 14 amino acids. CDR3 in DNA: TGTGCCAGCAGGGGGGACAGGCCTACCTACGAGCAGTACTTC. Translating it yields CASRGDRPTYEQYF.

The V call is TRBV18, the J call TRBJ2-3; perhaps TRBD1 as D (6 bases). Germline V lookup: CDR1 KGHSH, CDR2 LQKENI. The CDR3 has 16 residues. V lost 0 bases and J 0 bases, leaving 10 bases between the germline ends. CDR3 amino acids: CASSPPHTGSTDTQYF. CDR3 coding DNA: TGTGCCAGCTCACCACCGCACACAGGGAGCACAGATACGCAGTATTTT. The variable domain in full, completed from reference TRBV18 and TRBJ2-3, reads NAGVMQNPRHLVRRRGQEARLRCSPMKGHSHVYWYRQLPEEGLKFMVYLQKENIIDESGMPKERFSAEFPKEGPSILRIQQVVRGDSAAYFCASSPPHTGSTDTQYFGPGTRLTVL.

Only a few counts were recorded for this clonotype. This sequence joins TRBV28 and TRBJ2-1, with D perhaps TRBD1 (7 bases). Germline V gene sequence: CDR1 MDHEN, CDR2 SYDVKM. This CDR3 is built from 15 residues. The ends were cut back, 5 bases at V and 4 bases at J, with 15 bases in the middle. CDR3 region: CASSQGGGLYNEQFF. The DNA for the CDR3 is TGTGCCAGCAGTCAGGGGGGCGGACTTTACAATGAGCAGTTCTTC.

V is TRBV4-1 and J is TRBJ1-2; 8 bases are shared with TRBD1. V lost 0 bases to trimming and J lost 4 bases; unmatched junction nucleotides: 4. The CDR3 consists of 15 residues. The germline CDR1 and CDR2 sequences are MGHRA and YSYEKL. This CDR3 is CASSQEADRAYGYTF. The CDR3 DNA reads TGCGCCAGCAGCCAAGAAGCGGACAGGGCCTATGGCTACACCTTC.

The genes are TRBV20-1 and TRBJ2-7; possibly TRBD2 for D (5 bases). The germline V and J ends were trimmed by 5 bases and 0 bases, with 11 bases remaining between them. The CDR3 runs to 13 residues. CDR1 DFQATT and CDR2 SNEGSKA come from the germline V gene (reference sequence). Here the CDR3 DNA reads TGCAGTGCTCCTTCGGGAAGCTCCTACGAGCAGTACTTC. As protein: CSAPSGSSYEQYF.

This clonotype was detected once. J is TRBJ1-5 and V is TRBV7-2; 8 nucleotides line up with TRBD1. After removal of 5 bases from V and 6 bases from J, the junction contained 6 bases not matched to a gene. The CDR3 consists of 14 residues. CDR1 and CDR2 from the germline V gene are SGHTA and FQGNSA. This CDR3 reads CASSQDTGGQPQHF. The CDR3 DNA sequence: TGTGCCAGCAGCCAAGACACAGGGGGTCAGCCCCAGCATTTT.

This rearrangement joins TRBV11-2 to TRBJ2-3, with D perhaps matching TRBD2 (5 bases). The CDR3 extends over 14 amino acids. V was clipped by 5 bases and J by 2 bases, with 11 bases between them. From germline, CDR1 is SGHAT and CDR2 FQNNGV. CDR3 in DNA: TGTGCCAGCAGCATCCCCGGGGTCACAGATACGCAGTATTTT. It yields the protein CASSIPGVTDTQYF.

The rearrangement links TRBV6-5 to TRBJ1-1; 8 bases line up with TRBD1. Unmatched junction bases numbered 7, after V lost 6 bases and J lost 4 bases. CDR1 is MNHEY, CDR2 SVGAGI, per germline. CDR3 length: 14 residues. CDR3 DNA: TGTGCCAGCAGAATGACAGGGGCTCGCACTGAAGCTTTCTTT. Translation gives CASRMTGARTEAFF.

This sequence joins TRBV28 and TRBJ2-7, with TRBD2 matching 12 bases. In germline, CDR1 is MDHEN, CDR2 SYDVKM. V dropped 6 bases and J dropped 1; count of bases not matched to a gene: 10. CDR3 size: 17 residues. The CDR3 DNA follows: TGTGCCAGCAGACCTATAAGCGGACTAGCGGGATCCTACGAGCAGTACTTC. Encoded protein: CASRPISGLAGSYEQYF. Full variable domain (rest looked up from reference TRBV28 and TRBJ2-7): DVKVTQSSRYLVKRTGEKVFLECVQDMDHENMFWYRQDPGLGLRLIYFSYDVKMKEKGDIPEGYSVSREKKERFSLILESASTNQTSMYLCASRPISGLAGSYEQYFGPGTRLTVT.